This TCR beta chain was identified during a study of cytomegalovirus exposure and HLA in healthy donors. The primer mix had 60 Vbeta and 13 Jbeta primers. Produced via immunoSEQ multiplex PCR; TCRdb's table is partial and in-frame only. The table includes about 96,000 clones, 64% detected once. The CDR3 contains 18 residues. Germline V gene lookup returns CDR1 MNHNS and CDR2 SASEGT. J gave up 0 bases and V 4 bases, and 8 bases lay outside the gene matches. Sequencing input: PBMCs. The V call is TRBV6-1, the J call TRBJ2-4, with TRBD2 matching 11 bases. The TCR comes from a man between 60 and 75 years old in good health and CMV-seronegative. The CDR3 nucleotides read TGTGCCAGCAGTGCCGGGACTAGCGGACGTATAGCCAAAAACATTCAGTACTTC. It specifies CASSAGTSGRIAKNIQYF.